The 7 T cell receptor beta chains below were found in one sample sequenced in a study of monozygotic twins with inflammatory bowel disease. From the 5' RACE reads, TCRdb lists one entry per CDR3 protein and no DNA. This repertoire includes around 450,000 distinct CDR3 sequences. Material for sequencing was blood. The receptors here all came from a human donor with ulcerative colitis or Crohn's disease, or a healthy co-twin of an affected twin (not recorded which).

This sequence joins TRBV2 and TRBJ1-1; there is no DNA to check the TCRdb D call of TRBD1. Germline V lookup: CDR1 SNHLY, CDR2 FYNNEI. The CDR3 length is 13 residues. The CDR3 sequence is CASSWGEWTEAFF.

The CDR3 here is CASSRYRPPNTGELFF. The chain uses TRBV3-1 and TRBJ2-2; TCRdb lists TRBD1, though no DNA is available to test this call. Germline CDR1 is LGHDT and CDR2 is YNNKEL (reference sequence). The CDR3 totals 16 residues.

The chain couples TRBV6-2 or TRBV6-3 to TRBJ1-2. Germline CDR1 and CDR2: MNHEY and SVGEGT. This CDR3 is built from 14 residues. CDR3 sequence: CASRAAANNYGYTF.

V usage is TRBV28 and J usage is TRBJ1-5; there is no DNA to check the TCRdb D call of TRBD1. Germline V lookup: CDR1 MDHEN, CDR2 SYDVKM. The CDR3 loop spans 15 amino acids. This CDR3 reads CASSFGRGRGQPQHF.

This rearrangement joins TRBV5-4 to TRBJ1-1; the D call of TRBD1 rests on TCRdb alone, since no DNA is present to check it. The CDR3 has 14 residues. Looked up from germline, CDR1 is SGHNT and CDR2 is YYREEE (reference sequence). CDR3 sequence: CASSLGDQNTEAFF. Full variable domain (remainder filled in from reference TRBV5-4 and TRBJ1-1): ETGVTQSPTHLIKTRGQQVTLRCSSQSGHNTVSWYQQALGQGPQFIFQYYREEENGRGNFPPRFSGLQFPNYSSELNVNALELDDSALYLCASSLGDQNTEAFFGQGTRLTVV.

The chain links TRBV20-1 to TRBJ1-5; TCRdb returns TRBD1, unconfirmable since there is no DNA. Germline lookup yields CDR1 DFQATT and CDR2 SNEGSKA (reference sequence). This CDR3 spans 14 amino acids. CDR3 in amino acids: CSARTTGSNQPQHF.

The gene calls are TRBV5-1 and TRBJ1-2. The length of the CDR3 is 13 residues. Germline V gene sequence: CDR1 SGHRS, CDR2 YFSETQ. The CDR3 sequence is CASGELTRDGYTF.